This T cell receptor (beta chain) was recovered during a study of cytomegalovirus exposure and HLA in healthy donors. Regarding the study as a whole: A list of around 150 TCR beta chains associated with cytomegalovirus was given.

Primers included in the PCR were 60 Vbeta and 13 Jbeta primers. This table comes from immunoSEQ multiplex PCR, and its TCRdb copy is limited to in-frame clones, with some not included. The profile shows about 210,000 clones, 80% to 90% of them singletons. Worth noting for this clone: Its antigen is undetermined.

CDR3 size: 13 residues. With 1 base removed from V and 7 bases from J, the gap between germline ends came to 13 bases. The germline V gene encodes CDR1 SQVTM and CDR2 ANQGSEA. The sequence was obtained from a man in his forties in good health and CMV-seropositive. The chain is built from TRBV29-1 and TRBJ1-2, with D tentatively TRBD1 (6 bases). Sequences were obtained from PBMCs. CDR3: CSVEVRTDSGYTF. CDR3 bases: TGCAGCGTTGAAGTACGGACGGACAGTGGCTACACCTTC.